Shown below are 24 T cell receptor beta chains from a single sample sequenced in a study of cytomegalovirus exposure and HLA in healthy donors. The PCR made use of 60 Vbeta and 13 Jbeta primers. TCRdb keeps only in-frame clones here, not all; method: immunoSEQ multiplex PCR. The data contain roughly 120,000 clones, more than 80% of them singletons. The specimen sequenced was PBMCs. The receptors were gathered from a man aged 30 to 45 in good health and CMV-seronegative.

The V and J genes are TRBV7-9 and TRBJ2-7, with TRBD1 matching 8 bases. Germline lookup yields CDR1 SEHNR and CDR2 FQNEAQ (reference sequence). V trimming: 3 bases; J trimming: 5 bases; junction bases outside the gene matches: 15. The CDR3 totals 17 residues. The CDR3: CASSFGSAGQENHEQYF. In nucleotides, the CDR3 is TGTGCCAGCAGCTTTGGTTCCGCGGGACAGGAAAACCACGAGCAGTACTTC.

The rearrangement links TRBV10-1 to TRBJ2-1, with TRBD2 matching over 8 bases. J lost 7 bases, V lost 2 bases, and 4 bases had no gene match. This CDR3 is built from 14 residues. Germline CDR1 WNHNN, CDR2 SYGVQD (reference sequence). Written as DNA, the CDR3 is TGCGCCAGCAGTGAGGGGCGGGAGGTGAATGAGCAGTTCTTC. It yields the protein CASSEGREVNEQFF.

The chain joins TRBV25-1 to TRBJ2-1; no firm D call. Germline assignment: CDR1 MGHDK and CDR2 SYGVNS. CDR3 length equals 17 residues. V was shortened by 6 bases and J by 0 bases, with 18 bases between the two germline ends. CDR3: CASRFVRVRCSYNEQFF. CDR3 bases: TGTGCCAGCAGATTCGTACGGGTTAGGTGCTCCTACAATGAGCAGTTCTTC.

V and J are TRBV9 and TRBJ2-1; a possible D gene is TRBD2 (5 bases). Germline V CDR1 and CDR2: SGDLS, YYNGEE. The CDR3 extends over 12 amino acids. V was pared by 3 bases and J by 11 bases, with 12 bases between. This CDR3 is CASSGSGNKQFF. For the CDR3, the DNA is TGTGCCAGCAGCGGCAGCGGAAACAAGCAGTTCTTC.

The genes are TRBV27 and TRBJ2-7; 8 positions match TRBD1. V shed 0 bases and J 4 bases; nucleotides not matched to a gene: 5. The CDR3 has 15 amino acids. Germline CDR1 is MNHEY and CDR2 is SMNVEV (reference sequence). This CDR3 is CASSLSGQGSYEQYF. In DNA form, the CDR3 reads TGTGCCAGCAGTTTATCAGGACAGGGATCTTACGAGCAGTACTTC.

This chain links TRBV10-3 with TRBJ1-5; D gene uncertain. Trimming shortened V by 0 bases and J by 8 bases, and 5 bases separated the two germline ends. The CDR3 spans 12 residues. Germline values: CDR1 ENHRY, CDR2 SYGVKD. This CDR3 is CAISESGEPQHF. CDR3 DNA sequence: TGTGCCATCAGTGAGTCCGGGGAGCCCCAGCATTTT.

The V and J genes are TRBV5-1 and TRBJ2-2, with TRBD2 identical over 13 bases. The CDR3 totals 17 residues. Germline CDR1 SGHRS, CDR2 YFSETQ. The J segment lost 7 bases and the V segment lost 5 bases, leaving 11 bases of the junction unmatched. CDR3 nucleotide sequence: TGCGCCAGCAGTCCCGCCCCGGGACTAGCGGGACACGGGGAGCTGTTTTTT. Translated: CASSPAPGLAGHGELFF.

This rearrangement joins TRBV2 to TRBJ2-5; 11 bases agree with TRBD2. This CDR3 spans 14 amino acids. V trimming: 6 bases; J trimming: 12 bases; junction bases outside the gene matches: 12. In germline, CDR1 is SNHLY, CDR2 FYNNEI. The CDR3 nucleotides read TGTGCCAGCAGGCTGACTAGCGGGGTCCTGCAGGAGTACTTC. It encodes CASRLTSGVLQEYF.

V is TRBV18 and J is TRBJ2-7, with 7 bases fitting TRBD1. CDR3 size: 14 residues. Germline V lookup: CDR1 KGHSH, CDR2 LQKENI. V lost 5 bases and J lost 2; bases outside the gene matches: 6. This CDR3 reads CASSTTGPPYEQYF. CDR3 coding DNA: TGTGCCAGCTCAACGACAGGGCCCCCCTACGAGCAGTACTTC.

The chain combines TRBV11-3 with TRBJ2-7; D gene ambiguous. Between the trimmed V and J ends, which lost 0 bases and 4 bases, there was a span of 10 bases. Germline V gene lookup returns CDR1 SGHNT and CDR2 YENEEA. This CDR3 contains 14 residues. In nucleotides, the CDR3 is TGTGCCAGCAGCTTAGAACAAACCCTTTACGAGCAGTACTTC. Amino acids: CASSLEQTLYEQYF.

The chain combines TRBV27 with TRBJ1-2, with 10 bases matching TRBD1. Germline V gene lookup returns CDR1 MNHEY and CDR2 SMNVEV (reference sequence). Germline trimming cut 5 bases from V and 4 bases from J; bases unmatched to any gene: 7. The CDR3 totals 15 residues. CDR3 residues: CASSPGTGAFYGYTF. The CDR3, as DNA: TGTGCCAGCAGTCCCGGGACAGGGGCGTTCTATGGCTACACCTTC.

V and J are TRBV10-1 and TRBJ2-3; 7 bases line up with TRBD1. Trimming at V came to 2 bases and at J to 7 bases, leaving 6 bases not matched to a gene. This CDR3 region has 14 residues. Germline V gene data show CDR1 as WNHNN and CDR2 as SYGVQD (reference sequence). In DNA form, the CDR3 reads TGCGCCAGCAGTGAGGCCACAGGGGTCCATACGCAGTATTTT. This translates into CASSEATGVHTQYF.

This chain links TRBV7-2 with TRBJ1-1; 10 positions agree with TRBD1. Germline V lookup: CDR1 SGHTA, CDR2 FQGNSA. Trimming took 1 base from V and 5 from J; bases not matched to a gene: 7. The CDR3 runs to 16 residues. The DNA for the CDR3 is TGTGCCAGCAGCTTAGTATCGACAGGGGGCCATACTGAAGCTTTCTTT. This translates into CASSLVSTGGHTEAFF.

This CDR3 reads CSPQGIIRNNSPLHF. CDR3 nucleotides: TGCAGCCCCCAGGGGATCATCCGAAATAATTCACCCCTCCACTTT. This chain links TRBV29-1 with TRBJ1-6, with D possibly matching TRBD1 (6 bases). Germline V gives CDR1 SQVTM, CDR2 ANQGSEA. V lost 8 bases, J lost 5 bases, and 19 bases lay in between. This CDR3 is 15 amino acids long.

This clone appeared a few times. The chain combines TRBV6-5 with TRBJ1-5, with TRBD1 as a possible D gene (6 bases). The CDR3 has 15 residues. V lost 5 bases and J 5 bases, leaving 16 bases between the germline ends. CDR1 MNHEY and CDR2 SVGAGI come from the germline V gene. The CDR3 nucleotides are TGTGCCAGCAGTCCGTATCAGGGGACGTATCAGCCCCAGCATTTT. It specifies CASSPYQGTYQPQHF.

The CDR3 coding sequence is TGTGCCAGCAGTGGGGGACTTTCAGGCGAGCAGTACTTC. It encodes CASSGGLSGEQYF. This chain links TRBV7-9 with TRBJ2-7, with D perhaps matching TRBD2 (6 bases). Germline CDR1 SEHNR, CDR2 FQNEAQ (reference sequence). The CDR3 runs 13 residues. Trimming cost V 6 bases and J 6 bases, with 15 bases left between them.

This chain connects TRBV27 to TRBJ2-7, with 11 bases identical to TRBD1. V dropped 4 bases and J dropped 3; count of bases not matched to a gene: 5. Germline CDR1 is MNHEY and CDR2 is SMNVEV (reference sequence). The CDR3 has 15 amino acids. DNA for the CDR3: TGTGCCAGCAGTTACTCCGGGACAGGGGGCTACGAGCAGTACTTC. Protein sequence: CASSYSGTGGYEQYF.

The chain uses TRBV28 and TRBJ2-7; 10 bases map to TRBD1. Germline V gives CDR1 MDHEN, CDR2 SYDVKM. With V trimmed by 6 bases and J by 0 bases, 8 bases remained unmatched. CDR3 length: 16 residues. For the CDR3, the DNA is TGTGCCAGCAGCCCTAGGACAGGGGGTACCTCCTACGAGCAGTACTTC. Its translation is CASSPRTGGTSYEQYF.

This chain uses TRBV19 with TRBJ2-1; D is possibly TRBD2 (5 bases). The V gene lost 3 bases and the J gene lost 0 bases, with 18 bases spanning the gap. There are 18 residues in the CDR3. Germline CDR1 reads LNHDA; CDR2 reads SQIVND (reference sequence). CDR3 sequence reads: CASSMTTIGQSSYNEQFF. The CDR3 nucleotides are TGTGCCAGTAGTATGACTACCATAGGCCAAAGCTCCTACAATGAGCAGTTCTTC.

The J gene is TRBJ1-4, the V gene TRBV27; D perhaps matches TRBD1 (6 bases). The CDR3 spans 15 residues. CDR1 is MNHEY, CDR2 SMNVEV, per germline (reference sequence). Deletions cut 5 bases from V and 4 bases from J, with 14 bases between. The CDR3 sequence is CASSDGQYLNEKLFF. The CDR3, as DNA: TGTGCCAGCAGTGACGGACAGTACCTTAATGAAAAACTGTTTTTT.

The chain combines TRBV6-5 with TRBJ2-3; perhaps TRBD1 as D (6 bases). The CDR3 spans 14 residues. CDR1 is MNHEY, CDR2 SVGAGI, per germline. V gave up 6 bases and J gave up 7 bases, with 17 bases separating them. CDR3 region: CASSLGTLGHTQYF. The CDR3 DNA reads TGTGCCAGCAGCCTAGGGACACTCGGCCATACGCAGTATTTT.

CDR3 coding DNA: TGTGCCAGCAGCCGACACGACAGGGGATGGCATCAGCCCCAGCATTTT. This translates into CASSRHDRGWHQPQHF. The chain carries TRBV28 and TRBJ1-5; TRBD1 matches 8 bases. The CDR3 sequence is 16 residues long. Trimming took 6 bases from V and 5 from J; bases not matched to a gene: 12. Per the germline V gene, CDR1 is MDHEN and CDR2 is SYDVKM. Supplemented by reference TRBV28 and TRBJ1-5, the full variable domain reads DVKVTQSSRYLVKRTGEKVFLECVQDMDHENMFWYRQDPGLGLRLIYFSYDVKMKEKGDIPEGYSVSREKKERFSLILESASTNQTSMYLCASSRHDRGWHQPQHFGDGTRLSIL.

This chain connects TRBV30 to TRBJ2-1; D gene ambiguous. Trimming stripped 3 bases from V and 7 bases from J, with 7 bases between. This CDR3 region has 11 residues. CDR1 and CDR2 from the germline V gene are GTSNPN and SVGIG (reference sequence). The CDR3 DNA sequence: TGTGCCTGGAGCATTGTGAATGAGCAGTTCTTC. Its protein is CAWSIVNEQFF. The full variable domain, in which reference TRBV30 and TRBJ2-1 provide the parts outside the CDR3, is SQTIHQWPATLVQPVGSPLSLECTVEGTSNPNLYWYRQAAGRGLQLLFYSVGIGQISSEVPQNLSASRPQDRQFILSSKKLLLSDSGFYLCAWSIVNEQFFGPGTRLTVL.

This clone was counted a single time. This CDR3 is CASSETGGVLSYEQYF. CDR3 bases: TGTGCCAGCAGCGAAACGGGAGGGGTATTGTCCTACGAGCAGTACTTC. The rearrangement links TRBV7-9 to TRBJ2-7; TRBD2 aligns across 8 bases. CDR3 size: 16 residues. The V and J ends lost 5 bases and 1 base, in that order; junction bases with no gene match: 10. In germline, CDR1 is SEHNR, CDR2 FQNEAQ (reference sequence). Drawing the rest from reference TRBV7-9 and TRBJ2-7, the complete variable domain is DTGVSQNPRHKITKRGQNVTFRCDPISEHNRLYWYRQTLGQGPEFLTYFQNEAQLEKSRLLSDRFSAERPKGSFSTLEIQRTEQGDSAMYLCASSETGGVLSYEQYFGPGTRLTVT.